Below, one T cell receptor beta chain is given with its context. Its antigen remains unidentified. The source of the sample is a study of T cell responses to AZD1222 COVID-19 vaccine. The CDR3 spans 11 residues. Trimming stripped 5 bases from V and 4 bases from J, with 6 bases between. CDR1 and CDR2 from the germline V gene are SGHAT and FQNNGV. General study points: The study reported that nearly half of spike-specific TCRs target unmutated variant regions. Clonal diversity was possibly underestimated; the donors were predominantly white British and more often female. Of the AZD1222 recipients, only five or six were seropositive at baseline. Spike-wide vaccine-associated CD4 TCRs dominated at 160-218 and 743-854.

Clones were read by immunoSEQ multiplex PCR, and TCRdb kept only the in-frame ones, dropping some. Here the sample spans about 130,000 clones, around 94% being singletons. Sequencing was performed on peripheral blood, taken on day 0 of AZD1222 vaccination. The source of this sequence is an adult in good health. This sequence joins TRBV11-2 and TRBJ2-7; D is undetermined. The CDR3 is CASSGYYEQYF. The CDR3, as DNA: TGTGCCAGCAGCGGGTATTACGAGCAGTACTTC.